This T cell receptor beta chain was recovered during a study of T cells in Graves' hyperthyroidism and ophthalmopathy. Points from the study as a whole: The model identified upcoming ophthalmopathy a median around 6 months ahead of onset.

In the case of this clonotype: Its antigen is currently unknown.

Using RNA transcripts as the source, TCR beta CDR3 regions were amplified. The HTBI set primed first-round TCR CDR3 RT-PCR. TCRdb used MiXCR to reprocess the multiplex PCR reads, holding one entry per CDR3 protein. The data show over 500,000 distinct CDR3 sequences, over 45% seen once. Each diagnosis drew on symptoms, thyroxine, TRAb, thyroid ultrasound and orbital computed tomography findings. Sequencing input: peripheral blood or thyroid tissue (not recorded which). The source of this sequence is an adult woman with Graves' disease, either hyperthyroidism or ophthalmopathy (not recorded which).

CDR3 protein: CAITREADQPFF. In DNA, the CDR3 is TGTGCCATCACAAGGGAAGCGGATCAGCCGTTCTTC. The chain couples TRBV10-3 to TRBJ2-1; maybe TRBD2 (5 bases). V lost 7 bases, J lost 15 bases, and 19 bases lay in between. The CDR3 is 12 residues long. Germline-derived CDR1 and CDR2 are ENHRY and SYGVKD.